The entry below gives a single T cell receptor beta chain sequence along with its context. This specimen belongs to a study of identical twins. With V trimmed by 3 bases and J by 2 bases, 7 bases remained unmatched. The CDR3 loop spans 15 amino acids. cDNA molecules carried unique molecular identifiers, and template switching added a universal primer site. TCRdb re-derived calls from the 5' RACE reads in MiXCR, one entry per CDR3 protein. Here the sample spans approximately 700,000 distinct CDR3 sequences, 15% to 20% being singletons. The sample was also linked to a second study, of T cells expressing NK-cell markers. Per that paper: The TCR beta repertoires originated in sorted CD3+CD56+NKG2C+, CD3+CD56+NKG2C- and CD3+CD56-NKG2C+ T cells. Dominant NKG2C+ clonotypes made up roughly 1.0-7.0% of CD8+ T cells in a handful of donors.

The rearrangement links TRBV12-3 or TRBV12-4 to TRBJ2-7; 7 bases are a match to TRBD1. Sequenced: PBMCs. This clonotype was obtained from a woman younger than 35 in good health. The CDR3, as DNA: TGTGCCAGCAGTTTCATCGGCAGGGGGACCTACGAGCAGTACTTC. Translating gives CASSFIGRGTYEQYF.